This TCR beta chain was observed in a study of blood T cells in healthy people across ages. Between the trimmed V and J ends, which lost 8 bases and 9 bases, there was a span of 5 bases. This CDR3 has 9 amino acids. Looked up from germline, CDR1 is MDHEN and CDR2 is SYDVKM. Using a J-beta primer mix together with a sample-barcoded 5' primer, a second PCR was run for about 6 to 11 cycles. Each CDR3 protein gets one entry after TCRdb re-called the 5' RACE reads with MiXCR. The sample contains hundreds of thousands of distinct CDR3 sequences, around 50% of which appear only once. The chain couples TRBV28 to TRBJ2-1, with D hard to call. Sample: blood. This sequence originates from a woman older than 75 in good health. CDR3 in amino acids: CASGTEQFF. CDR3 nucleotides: TGTGCCAGCGGTACTGAGCAGTTCTTC.